This T cell receptor beta chain originates from a study of shared clonotypes between healthy human individuals. The CDR3 is made up of 16 amino acids. Germline assignment: CDR1 MDHEN and CDR2 SYDVKM. The trim removed 4 bases at V and 2 bases at J, leaving 9 bases unmatched. Points from the study as a whole: Despite large depth, sorted-subset datasets appeared incompletely sequenced.

Some clones are missing from TCRdb's copy, which holds only in-frame ones; the method was immunoSEQ multiplex PCR. The sample shows some 2,500,000 clones, 80% to 95% of them seen only once. With respect to this clone: Its specificity is not known.

This sequence originates from a man between 18 and 29 years old in good health. Some clones in this sample may be carry-over from other donors' samples. This sequence joins TRBV28 and TRBJ1-2; 8 bases align to TRBD1. The sequenced material came from naive CD4+ T cells from PBMCs. Described subset: CD45RA+ positively selected. The chain's CDR3 is CASSSGTGDTNYGYTF. DNA of the CDR3: TGTGCCAGCAGTTCCGGGACAGGAGACACGAACTATGGCTACACCTTC.